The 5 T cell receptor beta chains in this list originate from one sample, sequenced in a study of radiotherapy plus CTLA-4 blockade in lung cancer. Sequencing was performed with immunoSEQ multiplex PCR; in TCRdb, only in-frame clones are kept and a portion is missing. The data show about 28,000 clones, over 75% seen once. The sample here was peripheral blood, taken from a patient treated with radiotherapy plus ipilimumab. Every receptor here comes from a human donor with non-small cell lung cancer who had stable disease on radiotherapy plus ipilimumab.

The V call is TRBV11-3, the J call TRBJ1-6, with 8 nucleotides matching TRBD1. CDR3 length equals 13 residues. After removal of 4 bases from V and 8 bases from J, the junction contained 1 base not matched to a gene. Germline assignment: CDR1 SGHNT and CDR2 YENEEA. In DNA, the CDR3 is TGTGCCAGCAGCTCGACAGGGGATTCACCCCTCCACTTT. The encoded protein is CASSSTGDSPLHF.

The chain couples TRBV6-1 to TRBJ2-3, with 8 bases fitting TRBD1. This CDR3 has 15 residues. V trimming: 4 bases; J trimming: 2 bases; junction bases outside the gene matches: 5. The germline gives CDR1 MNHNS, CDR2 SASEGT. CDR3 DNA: TGTGCCAGCAGTGCGACAGGGGCGATCACAGATACGCAGTATTTT. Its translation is CASSATGAITDTQYF.

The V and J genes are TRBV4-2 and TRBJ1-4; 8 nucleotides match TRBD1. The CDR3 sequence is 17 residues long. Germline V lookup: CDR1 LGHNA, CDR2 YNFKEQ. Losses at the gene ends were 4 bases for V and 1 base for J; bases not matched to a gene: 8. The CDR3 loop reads CASSPRQGRGTNEKLFF. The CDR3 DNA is TGTGCCAGCAGCCCCCGACAGGGGAGAGGAACTAATGAAAAACTGTTTTTT.

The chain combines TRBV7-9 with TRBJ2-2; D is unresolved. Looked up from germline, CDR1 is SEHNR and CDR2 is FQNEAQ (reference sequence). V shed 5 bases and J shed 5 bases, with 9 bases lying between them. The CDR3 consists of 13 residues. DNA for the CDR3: TGTGCCAGCAGCCCCAGACGGACCGGGGAGCTGTTTTTT. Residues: CASSPRRTGELFF. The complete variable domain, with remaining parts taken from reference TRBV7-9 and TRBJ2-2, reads DTGVSQNPRHKITKRGQNVTFRCDPISEHNRLYWYRQTLGQGPEFLTYFQNEAQLEKSRLLSDRFSAERPKGSFSTLEIQRTEQGDSAMYLCASSPRRTGELFFGEGSRLTVL.

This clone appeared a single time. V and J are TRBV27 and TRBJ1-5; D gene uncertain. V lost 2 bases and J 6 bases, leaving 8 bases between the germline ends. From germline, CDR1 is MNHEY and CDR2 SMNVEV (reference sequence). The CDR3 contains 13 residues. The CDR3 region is CASSLHLGQPQHF. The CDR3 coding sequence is TGTGCCAGCAGTTTACATCTTGGTCAGCCCCAGCATTTT.